Reported below is one T cell receptor (beta chain). The junction shows a germline mismatch at one end, possibly a read error. These data come from a study of blood T cell repertoires in COVID-19. Study context: Samples taken during acute and convalescent COVID-19 were collected in the United States, Italy and Spain. T cells, B-cell-depleted T cells, or PBMCs supplied cDNA or gDNA.

The CDR3 is 12 amino acids. Germline V lookup: CDR1 SEHNR, CDR2 FQNEAQ (reference sequence). Some clones are missing from TCRdb's copy, which holds only in-frame ones; the method was immunoSEQ multiplex PCR. Here the sample spans 95,000 to 150,000 clones, about four fifths being singletons. The chain couples TRBV7-9 to TRBJ2-7, with TRBD2 as a possible D gene (6 bases). Sequenced input: peripheral blood. The clonotype was recovered from a man aged 60 to 75 with active or convalescent COVID-19. CDR3 region: CSWRKEGAEQYF. The CDR3 nucleotides are TGCTCTTGGAGGAAGGAGGGAGCCGAGCAGTACTTC.